This TCR beta chain emerged from a study of beta chain features in type 1 diabetes. The germline V gene has CDR1 SGHTA and CDR2 FQGNSA. The CDR3 consists of 13 residues. The V gene end was trimmed by 5 bases and the J gene end by 6 bases; junction bases not matched to a gene: 4. Sequenced material consisted of expressed TCRB transcripts (all of the isolated RNA was reverse transcribed). Some clones are missing from TCRdb's copy, which holds only in-frame ones; the method was immunoSEQ multiplex PCR. The profile shows around 500,000 clones, approximately 10% of them singletons. What was sequenced was naive CD4+ T cells from blood. This chain links TRBV7-2 with TRBJ2-3, with TRBD2 identical over 8 bases. This clonotype was sampled from a woman aged 18-29 years in good health. The CDR3 here is CASSPTSEDTQYF. CDR3 coding DNA: TGTGCCAGCAGCCCGACTAGCGAGGATACGCAGTATTTT.